This paragraph reports one T cell receptor beta chain. This sample was taken from a study of blood T cell repertoires in COVID-19. The CDR3 loop spans 13 amino acids. Germline assignment: CDR1 LNHDA and CDR2 SQIVND (reference sequence). V was clipped by 7 bases and J by 4 bases; unmatched bases: 6. Libraries were prepared by immunoSEQ multiplex PCR; TCRdb keeps only in-frame clonotypes and omits some of them. Seen here are 110,000 or so clones, more than 75% observed once, and the top ten hold 3% to 3.5%. This sequence originates from a man between 40 and 49 years old with acute or convalescent COVID-19. The sample taken for sequencing was peripheral blood. V gene TRBV19 combines with J gene TRBJ2-7; 8 bases map to TRBD1. CDR3: CASTPGGRYEQYF. The DNA of the CDR3 is TGTGCCAGTACCCCAGGGGGCCGATACGAGCAGTACTTC.